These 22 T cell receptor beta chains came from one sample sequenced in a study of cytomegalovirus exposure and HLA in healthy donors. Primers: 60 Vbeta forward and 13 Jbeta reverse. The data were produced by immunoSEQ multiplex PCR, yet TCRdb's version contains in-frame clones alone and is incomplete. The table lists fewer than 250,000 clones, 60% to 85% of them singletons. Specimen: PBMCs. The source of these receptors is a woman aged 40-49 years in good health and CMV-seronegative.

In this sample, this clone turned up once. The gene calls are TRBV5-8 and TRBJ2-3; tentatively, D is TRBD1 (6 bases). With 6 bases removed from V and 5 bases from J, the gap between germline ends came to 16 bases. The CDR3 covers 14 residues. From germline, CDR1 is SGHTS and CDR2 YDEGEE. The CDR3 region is CASTLQGLIDTQYF. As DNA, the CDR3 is TGTGCCAGCACCTTACAGGGCTTAATAGATACGCAGTATTTT.

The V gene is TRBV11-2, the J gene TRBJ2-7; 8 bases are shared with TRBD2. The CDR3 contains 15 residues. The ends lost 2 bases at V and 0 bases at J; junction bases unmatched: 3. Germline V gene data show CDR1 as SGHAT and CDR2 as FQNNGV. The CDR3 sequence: CASSLTSGPSYEQYV. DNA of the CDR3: TGTGCCAGCAGCTTAACTAGCGGTCCCTCCTACGAGCAGTACGTC.

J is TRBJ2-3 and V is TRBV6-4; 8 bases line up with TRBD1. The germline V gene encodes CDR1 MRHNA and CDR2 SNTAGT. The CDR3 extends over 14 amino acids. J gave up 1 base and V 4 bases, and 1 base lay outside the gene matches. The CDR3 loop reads CASSVDRGTDTQYF. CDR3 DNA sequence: TGTGCCAGCAGTGTGGACAGGGGCACAGATACGCAGTATTTT.

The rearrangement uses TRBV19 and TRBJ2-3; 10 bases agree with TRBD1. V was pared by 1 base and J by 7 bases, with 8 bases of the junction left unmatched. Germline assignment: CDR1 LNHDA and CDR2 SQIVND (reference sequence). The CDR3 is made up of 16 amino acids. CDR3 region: CASSIGMGQGTNTQYF. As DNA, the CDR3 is TGTGCCAGTAGTATAGGAATGGGACAGGGGACCAATACGCAGTATTTT.

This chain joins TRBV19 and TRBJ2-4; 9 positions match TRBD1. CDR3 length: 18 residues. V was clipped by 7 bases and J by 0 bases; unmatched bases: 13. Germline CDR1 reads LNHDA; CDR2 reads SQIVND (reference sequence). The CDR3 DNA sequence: TGTGCCAGTACCCCGGGGACAGGGTACCTACTAGCCAAAAACATTCAGTACTTC. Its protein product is CASTPGTGYLLAKNIQYF.

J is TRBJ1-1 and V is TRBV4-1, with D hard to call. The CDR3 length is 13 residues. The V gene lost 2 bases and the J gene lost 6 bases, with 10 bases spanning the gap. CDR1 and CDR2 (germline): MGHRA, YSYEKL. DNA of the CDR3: TGCGCCAGCAGCCAATCCGGGTTCGCTGAAGCTTTCTTT. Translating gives CASSQSGFAEAFF.

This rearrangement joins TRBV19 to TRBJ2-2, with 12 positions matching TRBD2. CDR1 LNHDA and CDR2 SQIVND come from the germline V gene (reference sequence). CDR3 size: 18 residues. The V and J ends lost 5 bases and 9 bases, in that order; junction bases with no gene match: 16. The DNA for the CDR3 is TGTGCCAGTAGTGCCGAGCTAGCGGGAGGGCCTAGCTTTAGGGAGCTGTTTTTT. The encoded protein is CASSAELAGGPSFRELFF.

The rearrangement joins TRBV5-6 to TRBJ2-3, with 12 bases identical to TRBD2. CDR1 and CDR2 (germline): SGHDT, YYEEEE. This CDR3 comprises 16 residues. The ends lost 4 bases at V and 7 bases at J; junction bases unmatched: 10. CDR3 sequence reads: CASSAWTSGVLHTQYF. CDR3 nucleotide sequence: TGTGCCAGCAGCGCCTGGACTAGCGGGGTGTTGCATACGCAGTATTTT. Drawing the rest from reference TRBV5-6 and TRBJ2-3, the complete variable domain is DAGVTQSPTHLIKTRGQQVTLRCSPKSGHDTVSWYQQALGQGPQFIFQYYEEEERQRGNFPDRFSGHQFPNYSSELNVNALLLGDSALYLCASSAWTSGVLHTQYFGPGTRLTVL.

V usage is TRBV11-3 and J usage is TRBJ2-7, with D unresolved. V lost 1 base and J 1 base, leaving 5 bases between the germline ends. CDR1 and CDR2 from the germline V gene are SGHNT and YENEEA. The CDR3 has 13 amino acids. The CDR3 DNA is TGTGCCAGCAGCTTAGGAGGATCCTACGAGCAGTACGTC. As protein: CASSLGGSYEQYV.

The CDR3 bases are TGCGCCAGCAGCGTGAATGCGGGGTACGGCACCGGGGAGCTGTTTTTT. This gives the protein CASSVNAGYGTGELFF. The chain carries TRBV5-1 and TRBJ2-2, with D tentatively TRBD2 (6 bases). The germline V gene encodes CDR1 SGHRS and CDR2 YFSETQ. The V gene lost 4 bases and the J gene lost 4 bases, with 17 bases spanning the gap. CDR3 length: 16 residues.

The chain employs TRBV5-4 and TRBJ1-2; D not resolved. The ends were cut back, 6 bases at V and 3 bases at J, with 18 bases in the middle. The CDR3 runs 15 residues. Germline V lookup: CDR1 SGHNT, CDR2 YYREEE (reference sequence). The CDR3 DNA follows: TGTGCCAGCACTCCCTACAGTCATCAGCACTATGGCTACACCTTC. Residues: CASTPYSHQHYGYTF.

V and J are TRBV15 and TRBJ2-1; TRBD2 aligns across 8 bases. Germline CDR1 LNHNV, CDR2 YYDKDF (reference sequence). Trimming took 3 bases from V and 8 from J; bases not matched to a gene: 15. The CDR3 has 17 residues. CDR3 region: CATSSGRGLAGGDEQFF. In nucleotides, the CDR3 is TGTGCCACCAGCAGCGGAAGAGGACTAGCCGGAGGGGATGAGCAGTTCTTC.

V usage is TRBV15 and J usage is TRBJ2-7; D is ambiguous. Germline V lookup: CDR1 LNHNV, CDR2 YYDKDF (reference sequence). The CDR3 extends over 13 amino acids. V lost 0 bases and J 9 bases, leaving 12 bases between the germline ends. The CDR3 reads CATSRDLKLAQYF. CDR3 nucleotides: TGTGCCACCAGCAGAGATTTGAAGCTCGCGCAGTACTTC.

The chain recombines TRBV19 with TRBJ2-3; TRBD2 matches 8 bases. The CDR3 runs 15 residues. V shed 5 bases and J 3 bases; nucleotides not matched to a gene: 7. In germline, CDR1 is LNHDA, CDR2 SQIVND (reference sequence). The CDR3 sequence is CASSPRLATTDTQYF. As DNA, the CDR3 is TGTGCCAGTAGTCCTCGACTAGCGACAACAGATACGCAGTATTTT.

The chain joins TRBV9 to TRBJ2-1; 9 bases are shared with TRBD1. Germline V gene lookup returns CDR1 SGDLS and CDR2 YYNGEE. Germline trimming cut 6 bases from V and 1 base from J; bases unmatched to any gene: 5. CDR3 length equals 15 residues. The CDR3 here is CASTPGQGSYNEQFF. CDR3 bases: TGTGCCAGCACCCCGGGACAGGGTTCCTACAATGAGCAGTTCTTC.

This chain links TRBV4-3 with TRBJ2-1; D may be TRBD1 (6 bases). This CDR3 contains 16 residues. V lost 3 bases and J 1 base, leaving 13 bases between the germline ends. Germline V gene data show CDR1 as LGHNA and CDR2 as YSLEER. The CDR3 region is CASSHDGTRSYNEQFF. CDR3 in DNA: TGCGCCAGCAGCCACGATGGGACAAGATCCTACAATGAGCAGTTCTTC.

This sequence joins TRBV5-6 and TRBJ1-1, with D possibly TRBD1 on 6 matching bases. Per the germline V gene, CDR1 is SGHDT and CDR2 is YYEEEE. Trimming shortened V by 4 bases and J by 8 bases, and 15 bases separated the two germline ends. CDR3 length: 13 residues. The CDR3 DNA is TGTGCCAGCAGCGCACAGGGTTTTGGGGAAGCTTTCTTT. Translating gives CASSAQGFGEAFF.

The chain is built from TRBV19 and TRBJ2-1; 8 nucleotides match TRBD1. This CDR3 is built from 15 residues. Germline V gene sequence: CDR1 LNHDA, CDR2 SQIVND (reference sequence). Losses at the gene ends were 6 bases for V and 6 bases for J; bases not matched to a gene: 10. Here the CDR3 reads CASRPRQGSVNEQFF. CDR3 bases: TGTGCCAGTAGACCTAGACAGGGGTCGGTCAATGAGCAGTTCTTC. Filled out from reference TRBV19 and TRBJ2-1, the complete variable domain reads DGGITQSPKYLFRKEGQNVTLSCEQNLNHDAMYWYRQDPGQGLRLIYYSQIVNDFQKGDIAEGYSVSREKKESFPLTVTSAQKNPTAFYLCASRPRQGSVNEQFFGPGTRLTVL.

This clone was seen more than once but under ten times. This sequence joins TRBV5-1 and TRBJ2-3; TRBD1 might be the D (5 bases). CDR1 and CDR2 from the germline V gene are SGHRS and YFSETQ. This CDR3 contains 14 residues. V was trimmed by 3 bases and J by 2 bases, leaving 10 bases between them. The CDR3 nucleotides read TGCGCCAGCAGCTCGGACATAGTCACAGATACGCAGTATTTT. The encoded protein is CASSSDIVTDTQYF.

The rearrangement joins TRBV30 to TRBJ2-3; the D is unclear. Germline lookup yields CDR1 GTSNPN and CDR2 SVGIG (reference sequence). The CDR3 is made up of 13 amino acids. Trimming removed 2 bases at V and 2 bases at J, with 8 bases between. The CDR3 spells CAWSPDHTDTQYF. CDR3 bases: TGTGCCTGGAGTCCAGATCACACAGATACGCAGTATTTT.

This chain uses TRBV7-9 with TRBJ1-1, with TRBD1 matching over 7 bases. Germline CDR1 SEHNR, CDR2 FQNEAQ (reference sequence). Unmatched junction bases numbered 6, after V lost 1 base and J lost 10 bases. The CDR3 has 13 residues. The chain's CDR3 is CASSLEGGAGAFF. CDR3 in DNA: TGTGCCAGCAGCTTAGAAGGGGGCGCGGGAGCTTTCTTT.

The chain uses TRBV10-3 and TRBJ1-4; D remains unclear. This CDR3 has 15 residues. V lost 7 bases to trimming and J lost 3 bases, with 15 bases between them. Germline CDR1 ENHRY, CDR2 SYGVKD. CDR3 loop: CAIKQDTAPNEKLFF. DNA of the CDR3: TGTGCCATCAAACAAGACACCGCCCCTAATGAAAAACTGTTTTTT.